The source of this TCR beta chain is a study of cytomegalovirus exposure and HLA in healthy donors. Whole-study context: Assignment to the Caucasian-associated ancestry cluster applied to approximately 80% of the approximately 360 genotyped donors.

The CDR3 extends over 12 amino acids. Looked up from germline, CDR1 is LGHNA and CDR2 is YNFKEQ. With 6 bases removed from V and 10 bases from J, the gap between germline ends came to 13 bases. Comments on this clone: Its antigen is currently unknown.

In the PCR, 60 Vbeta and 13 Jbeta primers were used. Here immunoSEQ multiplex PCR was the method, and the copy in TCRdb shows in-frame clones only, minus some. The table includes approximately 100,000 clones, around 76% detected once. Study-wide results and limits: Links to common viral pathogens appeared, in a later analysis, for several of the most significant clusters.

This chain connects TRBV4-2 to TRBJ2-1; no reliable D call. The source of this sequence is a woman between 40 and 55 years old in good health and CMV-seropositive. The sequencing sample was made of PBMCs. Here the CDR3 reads CASSPGRWEQFF. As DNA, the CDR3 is TGTGCCAGCAGTCCGGGTAGGTGGGAGCAGTTCTTC.